This T cell receptor (beta chain) is from a study of blood T cell repertoires in COVID-19. Method: immunoSEQ multiplex PCR; TCRdb's copy keeps in-frame clones and lacks some. The table lists under 150,000 clones, 88% of them singletons. Trimming removed 5 bases from V and 6 bases from J; junction bases left unmatched: 7. This CDR3 has 14 residues. The germline V gene encodes CDR1 SEHNR and CDR2 FQNEAQ (reference sequence). The genes are TRBV7-9 and TRBJ2-3, with 8 bases identical to TRBD2. The source of this sequence is a man aged 50-60 years with active or convalescent COVID-19. The sample comprised peripheral blood. CDR3 nucleotide sequence: TGTGCCAGCAGCGCAGGACTAGCTGAGGATACGCAGTATTTT. Its protein product is CASSAGLAEDTQYF. The variable domain in full, with the rest retrieved from reference TRBV7-9 and TRBJ2-3, is DTGVSQNPRHKITKRGQNVTFRCDPISEHNRLYWYRQTLGQGPEFLTYFQNEAQLEKSRLLSDRFSAERPKGSFSTLEIQRTEQGDSAMYLCASSAGLAEDTQYFGPGTRLTVL.